Included here is one TCR beta chain sequence, with context. Its antigen remains unknown. Other DNA sequences in this specimen translate into the identical CDR3. These data belong to a study of cytomegalovirus exposure and HLA in healthy donors. General study results and limits: The likely origin of a cluster of highly shared sequence variants was a sequencing artifact. A later analysis appeared to link common viral pathogens to several of the most significant clusters. In a later analysis, compared with equally common non-associated chains, HLA-associated beta chains were more expanded.

Vbeta (60) and Jbeta (13) primers were used in the PCR. Libraries were prepared by immunoSEQ multiplex PCR; TCRdb keeps only in-frame clonotypes and omits some of them. The sample lists about 96,000 clones; about four fifths were seen once. Germline V gives CDR1 SGDLS, CDR2 YYNGEE. The CDR3 covers 13 residues. Trimming pared 0 bases from V and 1 base from J, leaving 4 bases between. This receptor was obtained from a female donor in good health and CMV-seropositive. The J gene is TRBJ1-1, the V gene TRBV9; D is undetermined. What was sequenced was PBMCs. The CDR3 nucleotides are TGTGCCAGCAGCGTAGGAGCGAACACTGAAGCTTTCTTT. Amino acid sequence: CASSVGANTEAFF.